This T cell receptor (beta chain) was obtained from a study of vaccination effects on CD4 cells after COVID-19 (dated by TCRdb to the early 2020s). As for the study more broadly: Participants received two doses of either the BNT162b2 or the mRNA-1273 mRNA SARS-CoV-2 vaccine. In the study, cultures from other donors were sequenced using the Oncomine TCR Beta short-read assay on an Illumina iSeq 100. The study compared SARS-CoV-2 spike-specific CD4+ TCR repertoires before and after mRNA vaccination in COVID-19 convalescent patients and infection-naive vaccine recipients. Altogether, 10 COVID-19 convalescent patients and 4 SARS-CoV-2-naive healthy vaccine recipients made up the full study.

A note on this clone: Its antigen remains unidentified. No much larger clone exists at a distance of one base, and base qualities are not known.

The library was produced with the immunoSEQ multiplex PCR assay. TCR beta CDR3 sequencing was performed on DNA from the cultured, isolated CD4+ T cells. Processing in the source paper ran as follows. Non-productive TCR sequences were discarded, and reads were trimmed to the CDR3 region, with only CDR3s of 7 or more amino acids retained. Antigen-specific clonotypes were identified with the MANAFEST web app by comparing expansion in peptide wells against reference cultures. To count as positive, a clone had to show expansion at FDR<0.05 compared with the reference and with all other wells, an odds ratio above 5, and a frequency above 0.1% in two replicate wells. A clonotype was called cross-reactive if it was significantly expanded both in SARS-CoV-2 spike wells and in at least one common cold coronavirus spike condition. CDR3 similarity was assessed by Levenshtein distance with the stringdist R package, and unrooted trees were built with ape in R 3.6.1. The table comes from immuneACCESS by way of TCRdb, which keeps in-frame sequences with V and J called. Part of the clones is missing from these tables; in studies checked, under half for an unresolved V gene and the rest for unknown reasons. V, J and clone size reflect that table, while D and trimming were determined from the DNA. Within this sample are about 73,000 clones, with roughly 74% of them counted one time only. Together, the top ten hold roughly 2.9% of the sample.

Including the terminal cysteine and phenylalanine, the CDR3 comprises 15 residues. The sequence is cut down to CDR3 DNA, 45 bases in frame from base 1. CDR1 MNHEY and CDR2 SVGAGI were looked up in the germline V gene. The trim is 5 bases for V and 4 bases for J, with a gap of 16 bases between the germline ends. Study-level results and caveats: In healthy vaccine recipients, vaccine-induced clones were almost all SARS-CoV-2 mono-reactive, with only 1 of 255 cross-reactive with common cold coronaviruses. Clones induced by infection and clones induced by vaccination both contracted markedly at late timepoints after vaccination, which fits with T cell responses waning over time. The study was limited by a small number of convalescent patients and lacked early post-infection timepoints.

In the ViraFEST assay, PBMC were stimulated with viral peptide pools, and TCR sequencing was then used to find antigen-specific CD4+ T cell clonotypes based on their expansion. After less than 13 days of culture, CD4+ T cells were isolated with the EasySep CD4+ T cell isolation kit. Negative nucleocapsid antibody results before and after vaccination confirmed that the healthy vaccine recipients had no prior SARS-CoV-2 infection. Approximately 2 million PBMC per well were cultured in IMDM with roughly 5% human AB serum, 10 IU/ml IL-2 and gentamicin, plus 10 ug/ml peptides. On days 3 and 7, half of the culture medium was replaced with fresh IL-2-containing medium. Unless noted otherwise, every peptide stimulation condition was cultured in triplicate wells. PBMC were separated from whole blood using Ficoll-Paque Plus gradient centrifugation and were then either cryopreserved at -140C or used fresh. The overlapping peptide pools covered the spike proteins of SARS-CoV-2 as well as those of the common cold coronaviruses HCoV-NL63, HCoV-OC43 and HCoV-229E. The QIAamp micro DNA kit was used to extract genomic DNA from the cultured CD4+ T cells.

The source was CD4+ T cells from PBMCs cultured with HCoV-NL63 spike peptides, collected before COVID-19 vaccination. In light of the paper, this sample's cell subset or site label describes: HCoV-NL63 spike overlapping peptide pool stimulation. This clonotype was sampled from a human donor who received a COVID-19 vaccine. The sequence links TRBV6-5 to TRBJ2-3; a weak D assignment points to TRBD1 (5 bases agree). The DNA sequence is given as TGTGCCAGCAGTAGCCCGGCCAGGGTCGCAGATACGCAGTATTTT. The encoded protein is CASSSPARVADTQYF.